This TCR beta chain appears in the sequencing data of a study of blood T cell repertoires in COVID-19. Study-level information: Some COVID-19 samples were acute and others convalescent; all came from the United States, Italy and Spain. T cells, B-cell-depleted T cells, or PBMCs provided the cDNA or gDNA that served as material.

Sequencing used immunoSEQ multiplex PCR; TCRdb keeps in-frame clones, though not all of them. The sample holds a few hundred thousand clones, 88% seen once. The participants were between about 18 and 90 years old and came from some 23 US areas. Assignments of participants to cohorts depended upon their own reported clinical history. Specimen: PBMCs or T cells enriched from blood (not recorded which). The TCR comes from a woman in her forties or fifties who had recovered from COVID-19.

In DNA, the CDR3 is TGTGCCAGCAGAGGGACAGGGGGCACCGGGGAGCTGTTTTTT. Protein product: CASRGTGGTGELFF. V and J are TRBV6-5 and TRBJ2-2; 11 nucleotides agree with TRBD1. V shed 6 bases, J shed 4 bases, and the junction held 1 base outside the gene matches. CDR3 length: 14 amino acids. Germline V gene lookup returns CDR1 MNHEY and CDR2 SVGAGI.